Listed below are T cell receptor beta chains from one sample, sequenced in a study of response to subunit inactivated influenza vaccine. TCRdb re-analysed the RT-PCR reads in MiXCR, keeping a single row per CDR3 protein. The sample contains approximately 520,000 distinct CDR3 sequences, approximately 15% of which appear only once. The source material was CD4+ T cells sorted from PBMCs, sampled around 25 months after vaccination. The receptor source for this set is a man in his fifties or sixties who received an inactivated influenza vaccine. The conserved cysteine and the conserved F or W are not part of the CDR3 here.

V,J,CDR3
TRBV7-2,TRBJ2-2,ASSLDRLVPGELF
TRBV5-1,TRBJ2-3,ASTNRQGSTDTQY
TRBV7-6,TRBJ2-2,ASRMSRGQTGELF
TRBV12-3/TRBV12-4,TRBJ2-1,ASSLAVSDNEQF
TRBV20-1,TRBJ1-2,SARERGRLAPNYGYT
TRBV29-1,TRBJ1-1,SARQGKTEAF
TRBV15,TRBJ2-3,ATSKLLAGRTDTQY
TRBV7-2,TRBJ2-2,ASRKDTVVGTGELF
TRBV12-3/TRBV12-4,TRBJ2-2,ASGLTVNTGELF
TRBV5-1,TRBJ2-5,ASGPGRGRETQY
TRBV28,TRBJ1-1,ASSSPRDSVMNTEAF
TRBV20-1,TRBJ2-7,SARSWTGKTYEQY
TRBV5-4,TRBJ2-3,ASRPDIGTQY
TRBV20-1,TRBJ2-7,SASFFGDTYEQY
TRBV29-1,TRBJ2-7,SVGRGTSSSYEQY
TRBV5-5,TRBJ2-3,ASSLAVTSGGGDTQY
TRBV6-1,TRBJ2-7,ASSEAGARSYEQY
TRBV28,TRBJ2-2,ASIKFVGLAGGFDTGELF
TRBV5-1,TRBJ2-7,ASSAVYSGTSSYEQY
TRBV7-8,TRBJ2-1,ASSLAASGSSYNEQF